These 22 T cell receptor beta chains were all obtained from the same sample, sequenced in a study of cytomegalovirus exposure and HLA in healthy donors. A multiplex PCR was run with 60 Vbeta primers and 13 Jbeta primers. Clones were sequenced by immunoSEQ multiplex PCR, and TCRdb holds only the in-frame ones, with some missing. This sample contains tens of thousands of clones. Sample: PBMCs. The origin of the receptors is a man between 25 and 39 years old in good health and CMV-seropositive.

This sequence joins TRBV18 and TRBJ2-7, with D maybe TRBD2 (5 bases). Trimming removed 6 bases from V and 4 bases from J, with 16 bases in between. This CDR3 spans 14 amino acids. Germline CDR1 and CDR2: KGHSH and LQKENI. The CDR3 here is CASSLSASEYEQYF. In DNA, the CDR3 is TGTGCCAGCTCCCTTAGCGCCTCAGAGTACGAGCAGTACTTC.

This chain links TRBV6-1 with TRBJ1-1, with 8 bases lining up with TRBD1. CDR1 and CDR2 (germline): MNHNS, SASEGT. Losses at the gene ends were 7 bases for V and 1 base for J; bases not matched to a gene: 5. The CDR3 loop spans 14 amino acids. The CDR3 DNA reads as TGTGCCAGCACCTTGGACAGGGCGAACACTGAAGCTTTCTTT. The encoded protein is CASTLDRANTEAFF.

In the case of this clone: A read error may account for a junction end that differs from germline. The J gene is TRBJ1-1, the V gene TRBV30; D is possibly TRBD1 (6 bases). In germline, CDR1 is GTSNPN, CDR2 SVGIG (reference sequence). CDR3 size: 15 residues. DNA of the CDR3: TGTGCCGGGAGCGAGAAAACAGGGTTGAACACTGAAGCTTTCTTT. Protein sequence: CAGSEKTGLNTEAFF.

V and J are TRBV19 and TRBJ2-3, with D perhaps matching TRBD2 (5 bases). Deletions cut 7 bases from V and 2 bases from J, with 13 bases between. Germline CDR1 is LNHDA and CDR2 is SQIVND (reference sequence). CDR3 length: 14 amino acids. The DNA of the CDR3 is TGTGCCAGTATTAACGGGGTCCCCACAGATACGCAGTATTTT. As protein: CASINGVPTDTQYF.

CDR3 DNA: TGCGCCAGCAGTGACCGACTCGGAATCCCACAAGATACGCAGTATTTT. Translating gives CASSDRLGIPQDTQYF. The J gene is TRBJ2-3, the V gene TRBV10-1; no clear D gene. Germline V gene data show CDR1 as WNHNN and CDR2 as SYGVQD (reference sequence). There are 16 residues in the CDR3. Trimming removed 3 bases at V and 5 bases at J, with 18 bases between.

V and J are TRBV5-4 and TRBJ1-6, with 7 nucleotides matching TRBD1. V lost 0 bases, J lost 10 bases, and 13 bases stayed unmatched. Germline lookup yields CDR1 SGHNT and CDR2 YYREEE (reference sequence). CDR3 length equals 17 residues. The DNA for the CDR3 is TGTGCCAGCAGCTTGGGTCCTACGGGGACAGCCCAGTCACCCCTCCACTTT. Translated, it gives CASSLGPTGTAQSPLHF.

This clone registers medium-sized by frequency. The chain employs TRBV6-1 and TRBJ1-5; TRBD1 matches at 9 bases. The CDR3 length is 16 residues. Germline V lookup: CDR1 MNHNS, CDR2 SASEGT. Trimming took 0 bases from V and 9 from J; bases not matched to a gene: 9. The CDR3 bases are TGTGCCAGCAGTGAAGCGAGCGGGACAGGGTCTAGGCCCCAGCATTTT. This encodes CASSEASGTGSRPQHF.

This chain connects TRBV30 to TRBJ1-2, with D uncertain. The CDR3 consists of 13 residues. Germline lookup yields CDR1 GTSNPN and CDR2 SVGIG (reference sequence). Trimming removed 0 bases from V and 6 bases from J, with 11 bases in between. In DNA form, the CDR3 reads TGTGCCTGGAGTGTACGGGTCCAAGATGGCTACACCTTC. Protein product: CAWSVRVQDGYTF.

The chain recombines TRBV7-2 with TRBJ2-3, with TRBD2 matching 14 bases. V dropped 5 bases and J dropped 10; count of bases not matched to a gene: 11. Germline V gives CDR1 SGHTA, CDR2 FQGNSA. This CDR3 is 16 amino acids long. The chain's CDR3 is CASSRGTSGGGSAQYF. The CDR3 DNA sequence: TGTGCCAGCAGCAGAGGGACTAGCGGGGGCGGGTCCGCGCAGTATTTT.

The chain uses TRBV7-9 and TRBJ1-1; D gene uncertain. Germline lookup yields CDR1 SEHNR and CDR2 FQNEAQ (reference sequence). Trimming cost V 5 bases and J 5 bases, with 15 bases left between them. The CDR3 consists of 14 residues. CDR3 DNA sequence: TGTGCCAGCAGCCCTGGGGAAAGAGGGACTGAAGCTTTCTTT. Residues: CASSPGERGTEAFF.

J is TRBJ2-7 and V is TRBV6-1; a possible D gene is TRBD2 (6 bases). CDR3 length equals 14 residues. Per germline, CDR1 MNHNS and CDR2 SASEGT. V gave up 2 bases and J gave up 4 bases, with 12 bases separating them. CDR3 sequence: CASSERDWGYEQYF. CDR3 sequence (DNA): TGTGCCAGCAGTGAACGGGACTGGGGTTACGAGCAGTACTTC.

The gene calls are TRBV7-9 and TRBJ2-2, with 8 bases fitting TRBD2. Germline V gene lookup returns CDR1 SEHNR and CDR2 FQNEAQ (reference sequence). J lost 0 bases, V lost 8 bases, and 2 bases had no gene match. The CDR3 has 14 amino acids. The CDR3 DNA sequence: TGTGCCAGCTTACTAGCGGCGAACACCGGGGAGCTGTTTTTT. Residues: CASLLAANTGELFF.

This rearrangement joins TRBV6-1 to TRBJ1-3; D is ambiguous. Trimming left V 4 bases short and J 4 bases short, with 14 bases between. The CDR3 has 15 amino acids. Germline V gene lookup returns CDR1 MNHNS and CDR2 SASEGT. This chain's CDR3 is CASSVEEAYGNTIYF. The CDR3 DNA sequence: TGTGCCAGCAGTGTTGAGGAGGCATACGGAAACACCATATATTTT.

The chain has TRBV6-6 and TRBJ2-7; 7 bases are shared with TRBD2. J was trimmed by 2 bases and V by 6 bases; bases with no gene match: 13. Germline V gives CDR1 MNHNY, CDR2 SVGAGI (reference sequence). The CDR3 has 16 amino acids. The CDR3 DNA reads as TGTGCCAGCAGAGATTTGTCGGGGGGTAGTACCTACGAGCAGTACTTC. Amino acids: CASRDLSGGSTYEQYF.

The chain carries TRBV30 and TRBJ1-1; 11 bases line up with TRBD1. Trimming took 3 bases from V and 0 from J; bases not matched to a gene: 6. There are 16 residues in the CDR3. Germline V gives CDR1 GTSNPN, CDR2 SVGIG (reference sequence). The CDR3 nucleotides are TGTGCCTGGAGCCCGGGACAGGGGGGGATGAACACTGAAGCTTTCTTT. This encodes CAWSPGQGGMNTEAFF. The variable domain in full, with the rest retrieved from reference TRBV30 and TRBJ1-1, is SQTIHQWPATLVQPVGSPLSLECTVEGTSNPNLYWYRQAAGRGLQLLFYSVGIGQISSEVPQNLSASRPQDRQFILSSKKLLLSDSGFYLCAWSPGQGGMNTEAFFGQGTRLTVV.

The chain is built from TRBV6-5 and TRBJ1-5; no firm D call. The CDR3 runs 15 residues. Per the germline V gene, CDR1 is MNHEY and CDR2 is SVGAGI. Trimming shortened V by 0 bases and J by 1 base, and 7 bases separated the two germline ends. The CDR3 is CASSYSQASNQPQHF. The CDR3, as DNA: TGTGCCAGCAGTTACTCGCAGGCCAGCAATCAGCCCCAGCATTTT.

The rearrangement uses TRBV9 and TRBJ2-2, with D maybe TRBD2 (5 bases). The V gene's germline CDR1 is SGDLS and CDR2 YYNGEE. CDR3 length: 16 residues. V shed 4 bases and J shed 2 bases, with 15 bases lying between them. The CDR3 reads CASSYGLTPNTGELFF. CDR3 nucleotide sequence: TGTGCCAGCAGCTACGGACTGACCCCTAACACCGGGGAGCTGTTTTTT. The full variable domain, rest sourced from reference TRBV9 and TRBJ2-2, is DSGVTQTPKHLITATGQRVTLRCSPRSGDLSVYWYQQSLDQGLQFLIQYYNGEERAKGNILERFSAQQFPDLHSELNLSSLELGDSALYFCASSYGLTPNTGELFFGEGSRLTVL.

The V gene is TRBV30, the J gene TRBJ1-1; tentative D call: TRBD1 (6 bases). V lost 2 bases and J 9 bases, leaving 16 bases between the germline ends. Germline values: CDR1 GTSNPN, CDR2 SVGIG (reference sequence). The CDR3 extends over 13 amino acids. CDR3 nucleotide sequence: TGTGCCTGGAGTCTCTGGGGGCGTTTCCAAGCTTTCTTT. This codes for CAWSLWGRFQAFF.

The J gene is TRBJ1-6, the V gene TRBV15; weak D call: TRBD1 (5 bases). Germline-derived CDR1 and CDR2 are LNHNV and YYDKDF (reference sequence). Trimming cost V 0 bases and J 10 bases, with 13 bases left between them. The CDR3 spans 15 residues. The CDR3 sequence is CATSRDIRVGSPLHF. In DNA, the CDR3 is TGTGCCACCAGCAGAGATATCAGGGTTGGGTCACCCCTCCACTTT. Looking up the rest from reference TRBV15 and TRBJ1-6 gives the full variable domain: DAMVIQNPRYQVTQFGKPVTLSCSQTLNHNVMYWYQQKSSQAPKLLFHYYDKDFNNEADTPDNFQSRRPNTSFCFLDIRSPGLGDTAMYLCATSRDIRVGSPLHFGNGTRLTVT.

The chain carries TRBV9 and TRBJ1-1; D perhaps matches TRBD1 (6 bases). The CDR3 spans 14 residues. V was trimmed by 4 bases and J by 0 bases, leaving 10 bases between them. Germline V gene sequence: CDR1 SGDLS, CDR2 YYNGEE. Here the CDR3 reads CASSTTGMNTEAFF. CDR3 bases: TGTGCCAGCAGCACAACAGGGATGAACACTGAAGCTTTCTTT.

CDR3 sequence (DNA): TGCAGCGGTAGCGACAGGGTACATGAAAAACTGTTTTTT. Translated, it gives CSGSDRVHEKLFF. V is TRBV29-1 and J is TRBJ1-4; 7 bases align to TRBD1. Trimming removed 7 bases from V and 6 bases from J; junction bases left unmatched: 8. This CDR3 has 13 residues. Germline CDR1 reads SQVTM; CDR2 reads ANQGSEA. The whole variable domain, remainder taken from reference TRBV29-1 and TRBJ1-4, is SAVISQKPSRDICQRGTSLTIQCQVDSQVTMMFWYRQQPGQSLTLIATANQGSEATYESGFVIDKFPISRPNLTFSTLTVSNMSPEDSSIYLCSGSDRVHEKLFFGSGTQLSVL.

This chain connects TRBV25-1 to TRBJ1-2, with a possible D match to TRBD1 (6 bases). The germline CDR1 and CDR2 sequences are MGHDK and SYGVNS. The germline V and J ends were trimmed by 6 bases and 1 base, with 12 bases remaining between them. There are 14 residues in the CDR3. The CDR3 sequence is CASRSTGFNYGYTF. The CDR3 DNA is TGTGCCAGCAGATCTACAGGGTTTAACTATGGCTACACCTTC.